A single sample gave rise to the 24 T cell receptor beta chains below, sequenced in a study of blood T cell repertoires in COVID-19. Profiling relied on immunoSEQ multiplex PCR, and the TCRdb table lists in-frame clones only, not all of them. This sample has over 300,000 clones, with 89% found just once. The sample comprised PBMCs or T cells enriched from blood (not recorded which). Every receptor here comes from a woman aged 40 to 49 who had recovered from COVID-19.

The chain is built from TRBV15 and TRBJ1-5, with D possibly being TRBD1 (5 bases). The germline V gene encodes CDR1 LNHNV and CDR2 YYDKDF (reference sequence). The CDR3 contains 13 residues. The V gene lost 5 bases and the J gene lost 5 bases, with 10 bases spanning the gap. In DNA, the CDR3 is TGTGCCACCAGCCAGGGTAGGGATCAGCCCCAGCATTTT. Its protein product is CATSQGRDQPQHF.

This chain uses TRBV7-2 with TRBJ2-3; D is perhaps TRBD2 (5 bases). V was cut by 2 bases and J by 3 bases, with 9 bases left in between. The length of the CDR3 is 14 residues. Germline lookup yields CDR1 SGHTA and CDR2 FQGNSA. CDR3 sequence: CASSLLGKTDTQYF. Here the CDR3 DNA reads TGTGCCAGCAGCTTACTCGGGAAGACAGATACGCAGTATTTT.

The chain uses TRBV3-1 (or the pseudogene TRBV3-2) and TRBJ1-1; 7 nucleotides match TRBD1. There are 17 residues in the CDR3. The germline gives CDR1 LGHDT, CDR2 YNNKEL (reference sequence). The V gene end was trimmed by 0 bases and the J gene end by 0 bases; junction bases not matched to a gene: 7. In DNA, the CDR3 is TGTGCCAGCAGCCAAGATCGGACAGGAAGGGTGAACACTGAAGCTTTCTTT. Protein sequence: CASSQDRTGRVNTEAFF.

The J gene is TRBJ1-4, the V gene TRBV29-1, with D perhaps matching TRBD1 (5 bases). The CDR3 length is 14 residues. The V end was cut by 2 bases, the J end by 5 bases, with 12 bases between. Germline V gene sequence: CDR1 SQVTM, CDR2 ANQGSEA. The CDR3 DNA follows: TGCAGCGTTGAACGCGTAGGGGCAAATGAAAAACTGTTTTTT. It codes for CSVERVGANEKLFF.

The chain couples TRBV28 to TRBJ1-6; D unresolved. The CDR3 is made up of 14 amino acids. CDR1 and CDR2 from the germline V gene are MDHEN and SYDVKM. V was clipped by 7 bases and J by 9 bases, with 16 bases between them. The CDR3 protein is CASTAGGISSPLHF. The DNA of the CDR3 is TGTGCCAGCACGGCCGGAGGGATTAGTTCACCCCTCCACTTT.

This chain links TRBV7-6 with TRBJ2-3; 9 nucleotides agree with TRBD2. Germline CDR1 SGHVS, CDR2 FNYEAQ. The CDR3 loop spans 17 amino acids. V gave up 5 bases and J gave up 0 bases; unmatched junction bases: 9. This CDR3 reads CASSPTPSGASTDTQYF. The CDR3 DNA reads as TGTGCCAGCAGCCCCACCCCTAGCGGGGCTAGCACAGATACGCAGTATTTT. Complete variable domain (other parts from reference TRBV7-6 and TRBJ2-3): GAGVSQSPRYKVTKRGQDVALRCDPISGHVSLYWYRQALGQGPEFLTYFNYEAQQDKSGLPNDRFSAERPEGSISTLTIQRTEQRDSAMYRCASSPTPSGASTDTQYFGPGTRLTVL.

The chain joins TRBV3-1 (or the pseudogene TRBV3-2) to TRBJ1-4, with D possibly TRBD1 on 5 matching bases. CDR1 and CDR2 from the germline V gene are LGHDT and YNNKEL (reference sequence). This CDR3 spans 20 amino acids. Trimming stripped 1 base from V and 0 bases from J, with 21 bases between. The CDR3 nucleotides are TGTGCCAGCAGCCAAGTCGCGGTCGGTGGGGGGAGTGCAACTAATGAAAAACTGTTTTTT. It translates to CASSQVAVGGGSATNEKLFF.

The chain joins TRBV4-3 to TRBJ1-5, with 7 bases fitting TRBD1. Germline V CDR1 and CDR2: LGHNA, YSLEER. V was clipped by 4 bases and J by 2 bases; unmatched bases: 5. CDR3 length: 15 amino acids. The CDR3 bases are TGCGCCAGCAGCCCTGACAGGGCAGGCAATCAGCCCCAGCATTTT. It yields the protein CASSPDRAGNQPQHF.

This chain connects TRBV3-1 (or the pseudogene TRBV3-2) to TRBJ1-1; unclear D gene. Deletions cut 5 bases from V and 4 bases from J, with 11 bases between. CDR3 size: 13 residues. Germline assignment: CDR1 LGHDT and CDR2 YNNKEL (reference sequence). This CDR3 reads CASSSLTGTEAFF. The CDR3 DNA sequence: TGTGCCAGCAGCTCCCTTACGGGCACTGAAGCTTTCTTT.

This clone was picked up a small number of times. The rearrangement joins TRBV6-6 to TRBJ2-3; D perhaps matches TRBD2 (6 bases). This CDR3 contains 14 residues. V lost 2 bases and J 5 bases, leaving 11 bases between the germline ends. Germline V gene data show CDR1 as MNHNY and CDR2 as SVGAGI (reference sequence). CDR3 residues: CASSYDRERDTQYF. The CDR3 region has the DNA TGTGCCAGCAGTTACGACCGGGAGAGAGATACGCAGTATTTT.

The chain recombines TRBV19 with TRBJ1-3; D remains unclear. Looked up from germline, CDR1 is LNHDA and CDR2 is SQIVND (reference sequence). V lost 2 bases and J lost 2, with 7 bases in between. This CDR3 is built from 14 residues. CDR3 in amino acids: CASSISYTGNTIYF. CDR3 DNA sequence: TGTGCCAGTAGTATATCCTATACTGGAAACACCATATATTTT.

This chain connects TRBV7-8 to TRBJ2-7; a possible D gene is TRBD2 (7 bases). Trimming took 6 bases from V and 6 from J, leaving 18 bases between them. Germline-derived CDR1 and CDR2 are SGHVS and FQNEAQ. CDR3 size: 14 residues. CDR3 amino acids: CASSLQGGKFEQYF. CDR3 bases: TGTGCCAGCAGTTTACAGGGAGGGAAGTTCGAGCAGTACTTC. The variable domain in full, completed from reference TRBV7-8 and TRBJ2-7, reads GAGVSQSPRYKVAKRGQDVALRCDPISGHVSLFWYQQALGQGPEFLTYFQNEAQLDKSGLPSDRFFAERPEGSVSTLKIQRTQQEDSAVYLCASSLQGGKFEQYFGPGTRLTVT.

The chain recombines TRBV19 with TRBJ1-5; 9 bases fit TRBD1. The germline gives CDR1 LNHDA, CDR2 SQIVND (reference sequence). The CDR3 is 19 residues long. V lost 1 base to trimming and J lost 0 bases; unmatched junction nucleotides: 10. Written as DNA, the CDR3 is TGTGCCAGTAGTATAGCCTCCGGGACAGGGATGTATAGCAATCAGCCCCAGCATTTT. As protein: CASSIASGTGMYSNQPQHF.

This chain links TRBV9 with TRBJ2-7; maybe TRBD2 (6 bases). CDR1 is SGDLS and CDR2 is YYNGEE in the germline V gene. V was shortened by 4 bases and J by 3 bases, with 11 bases between the two germline ends. The CDR3 is 13 residues long. The CDR3 DNA reads as TGTGCCAGCAGCCCCGGGACTTACTACGAGCAGTACTTC. Translated: CASSPGTYYEQYF. Looking up the rest from reference TRBV9 and TRBJ2-7 gives the full variable domain: DSGVTQTPKHLITATGQRVTLRCSPRSGDLSVYWYQQSLDQGLQFLIQYYNGEERAKGNILERFSAQQFPDLHSELNLSSLELGDSALYFCASSPGTYYEQYFGPGTRLTVT.

The chain has TRBV28 and TRBJ1-5, with 9 bases lining up with TRBD1. This CDR3 spans 16 amino acids. V was clipped by 4 bases and J by 2 bases; unmatched bases: 6. Germline V gives CDR1 MDHEN, CDR2 SYDVKM. The DNA of the CDR3 is TGTGCCAGCAGTTCACAGAGGACAGGGGGCAATCAGCCCCAGCATTTT. It encodes CASSSQRTGGNQPQHF.

This chain joins TRBV7-2 and TRBJ1-1; D gene unclear. The CDR3 consists of 13 residues. Trimming took 3 bases from V and 2 from J, leaving 7 bases between them. The germline CDR1 and CDR2 sequences are SGHTA and FQGNSA. CDR3 protein: CASSFAPNTEAFF. The CDR3 DNA sequence: TGTGCCAGCAGCTTTGCGCCAAACACTGAAGCTTTCTTT. Full variable domain (missing parts from reference TRBV7-2 and TRBJ1-1): GAGVSQSPSNKVTEKGKDVELRCDPISGHTALYWYRQSLGQGLEFLIYFQGNSAPDKSGLPSDRFSAERTGGSVSTLTIQRTQQEDSAVYLCASSFAPNTEAFFGQGTRLTVV.

The V and J genes are TRBV7-9 and TRBJ2-1; TRBD2 aligns across 15 bases. This CDR3 comprises 16 residues. The trim removed 1 base at V and 6 bases at J, leaving 1 base unmatched. Germline V gene data show CDR1 as SEHNR and CDR2 as FQNEAQ (reference sequence). The CDR3: CASSLVGLAGGNEQFF. CDR3 DNA sequence: TGTGCCAGCAGCTTAGTGGGACTAGCGGGGGGCAATGAGCAGTTCTTC.

This chain links TRBV5-1 with TRBJ1-1; TRBD1 aligns across 9 bases. CDR3 length: 15 residues. V was clipped by 0 bases and J by 3 bases; unmatched bases: 3. The germline CDR1 and CDR2 sequences are SGHRS and YFSETQ. The CDR3 region has the DNA TGCGCCAGCAGCTTGGAGAGGACAGGGGACACTGAAGCTTTCTTT. Translated, it gives CASSLERTGDTEAFF. The variable domain in full, completed from reference TRBV5-1 and TRBJ1-1, reads KAGVTQTPRYLIKTRGQQVTLSCSPISGHRSVSWYQQTPGQGLQFLFEYFSETQRNKGNFPGRFSGRQFSNSRSEMNVSTLELGDSALYLCASSLERTGDTEAFFGQGTRLTVV.

This chain links TRBV7-3 with TRBJ1-3, with a possible D match to TRBD1 (5 bases). The CDR3 contains 15 residues. From germline, CDR1 is SGHTA and CDR2 FQGTGA. The V end lost 5 bases, the J end lost 2 bases, and 13 bases lay between the germline ends. The CDR3 DNA is TGTGCCAGCAGCCTCGGGGGGAACCCTGGAAACACCATATATTTT. It translates to CASSLGGNPGNTIYF.

The rearrangement links TRBV30 to TRBJ2-1; 12 nucleotides align to TRBD2. CDR1 and CDR2 from the germline V gene are GTSNPN and SVGIG (reference sequence). This CDR3 has 15 amino acids. V dropped 8 bases and J dropped 10; count of bases not matched to a gene: 15. CDR3 sequence reads: CALLGASGGAKEQFF. The CDR3 coding sequence is TGTGCCCTACTCGGGGCTAGCGGGGGGGCCAAGGAGCAGTTCTTC.

Notes on this clone: The junction departs from the called germline gene at one end, perhaps through a read error. This chain connects TRBV7-7 to TRBJ2-7, with TRBD1 as a possible D gene (7 bases). CDR1 SSHAT and CDR2 FNYEAQ come from the germline V gene (reference sequence). This CDR3 has 13 residues. CDR3 region: CASSLSGGHEQYF. The DNA of the CDR3 is TGTGCTAGCAGCTTATCAGGGGGGCACGAGCAGTACTTC.

This clone is a singleton in its sample. The chain carries TRBV2 and TRBJ1-2; 10 bases are a match to TRBD1. Germline values: CDR1 SNHLY, CDR2 FYNNEI. The CDR3 totals 14 residues. Trimming took 7 bases from V and 8 from J; bases not matched to a gene: 10. CDR3 bases: TGTGCCAGCATAGGGACAGGGGCATGGGAGGGCTACACCTTC. Translating gives CASIGTGAWEGYTF. Using reference TRBV2 and TRBJ1-2 for the parts outside the CDR3, the full variable domain is EPEVTQTPSHQVTQMGQEVILRCVPISNHLYFYWYRQILGQKVEFLVSFYNNEISEKSEIFDDQFSVERPDGSNFTLKIRSTKLEDSAMYFCASIGTGAWEGYTFGSGTRLTVV.

The chain recombines TRBV19 with TRBJ2-1; maybe TRBD1 (6 bases). Germline loops: CDR1 LNHDA, CDR2 SQIVND (reference sequence). Trimming removed 4 bases at V and 7 bases at J, with 11 bases between. The CDR3 loop spans 13 amino acids. Written as DNA, the CDR3 is TGTGCCAGTAGTAAACTAGGGACAAATGAGCAGTTCTTC. This translates into CASSKLGTNEQFF.

The CDR3 DNA reads TGTGCCAGCAGCTTAGGTGGACAGGGAAGGAACATTCAGTACTTC. This translates into CASSLGGQGRNIQYF. This chain connects TRBV7-6 to TRBJ2-4, with 8 bases matching TRBD1. The CDR3 extends over 15 amino acids. Germline CDR1 and CDR2: SGHVS and FNYEAQ. V trimming: 1 base; J trimming: 7 bases; junction bases outside the gene matches: 6. Full variable domain (rest looked up from reference TRBV7-6 and TRBJ2-4): GAGVSQSPRYKVTKRGQDVALRCDPISGHVSLYWYRQALGQGPEFLTYFNYEAQQDKSGLPNDRFSAERPEGSISTLTIQRTEQRDSAMYRCASSLGGQGRNIQYFGAGTRLSVL.